The clone carrying this T cell receptor (beta chain) has just one count. The sample comes from a study of blood T cell repertoires in COVID-19. The wider study: Whether acute or convalescent, the COVID-19 samples came from the United States, Italy and Spain.

In the authors' workflow: Quantification of nucleated cells was approximated via reference gene primer amplification. Method: immunoSEQ multiplex PCR; TCRdb's copy keeps in-frame clones and lacks some. V and J calls and clone size are given by that table; D and trimming were obtained from the DNA. Among 110,000 or so clones listed, 70% to 90% were seen once. V was shortened by 4 bases and J by 0 bases, with 20 bases between the two germline ends. In germline, CDR1 is SGHKS, CDR2 YYEKEE (reference sequence). The CDR3 covers 19 residues. The rearrangement links TRBV5-5 to TRBJ2-6; perhaps TRBD2 as D (7 bases). Sequences were obtained from peripheral blood. This sequence was found in a man in his 70s who had recovered from COVID-19. The CDR3 is CASSQRGGPLSSGANVLTF. The CDR3 DNA follows: TGTGCCAGCAGCCAAAGGGGGGGGCCCCTTTCCTCTGGGGCCAACGTCCTGACTTTC.